Listed below are T cell receptor beta chains from one sample, sequenced in a study of tumor and adjacent non-tumor tissue in lung cancer. TCRdb re-derived calls from the multiplex PCR reads in MiXCR, one entry per CDR3 protein. This repertoire shows approximately 110,000 distinct CDR3 sequences, around 80% found once; its top ten account for about 40%. Sequencing was performed on lung tumor tissue. All receptors come from an older woman with non-small cell lung cancer. CDR3s include the opening cysteine and the closing phenylalanine or tryptophan. D genes are given only for firm matches. Not all rows give a size; the values are once, few, many and, for expanded clones, a class.

j_gene: TRBJ2-5
len: 13
abundance: -
d_gene: -
v_gene: TRBV5-4
CDR3nt: TGTACCAGCAGCTTAACCAGGCAGCCGGCCCAGTACTTC
CDR3aa: CTSSLTRQPAQYF

j_gene: TRBJ2-5
len: 14
abundance: few
d_gene: -
v_gene: TRBV28
CDR3nt: TGTGCCAGCAGATTTCAGGGGCCCCAAGAGACCCAGTATTTC
CDR3aa: CASRFQGPQETQYF

j_gene: TRBJ2-1
len: 17
abundance: -
d_gene: -
v_gene: TRBV29-1
CDR3nt: TGCAGCGTTGAAGTTAATGGAAACCGGGAAGGTCACAATGAGCAGTTCTTC
CDR3aa: CSVEVNGNREGHNEQFF

j_gene: TRBJ2-7
len: 14
abundance: -
d_gene: -
v_gene: TRBV18
CDR3nt: TGTGCCAGCTCCACCAAGGAGGGGGTGAGGGAGCAGTACTTC
CDR3aa: CASSTKEGVREQYF

j_gene: TRBJ1-2
len: 19
abundance: -
d_gene: TRBD1
v_gene: TRBV20-1
CDR3nt: TGCAGTGCTAGATATCGGGCGGGACAGAGTAAAGAAGAAGGCTATGGCTACACCTTC
CDR3aa: CSARYRAGQSKEEGYGYTF

j_gene: TRBJ2-3
len: 14
abundance: -
d_gene: TRBD1
v_gene: TRBV6-2/TRBV6-3
CDR3nt: TGTACCAGCAAGCGGACAGGTCCTACAGATACTCAGTATTTT
CDR3aa: CTSKRTGPTDTQYF

j_gene: TRBJ2-1
len: 15
abundance: -
d_gene: -
v_gene: TRBV12-3/TRBV12-4
CDR3nt: TGTGCCAACAGTTTCGAGCTGGGAATGTACAATGAGCAGCTCTTC
CDR3aa: CANSFELGMYNEQLF

j_gene: TRBJ2-3
len: 12
abundance: -
d_gene: -
v_gene: TRBV20-1
CDR3nt: TGCAGTATTAGAGGAGACACAGATACGCAGTATTTT
CDR3aa: CSIRGDTDTQYF

j_gene: TRBJ1-4
len: 16
abundance: -
d_gene: -
v_gene: TRBV6-1
CDR3nt: TGTGCCAGCAGTTCGGCAGGGGAGCAGGATAATGAAAAACTGTTTTTT
CDR3aa: CASSSAGEQDNEKLFF

j_gene: TRBJ2-5
len: 13
abundance: many
d_gene: -
v_gene: TRBV20-1
CDR3nt: TGCAGTGCTAGTGAGGGGTGGGGGGAGACCCAGTACTTC
CDR3aa: CSASEGWGETQYF

j_gene: TRBJ1-2
len: 13
abundance: -
d_gene: -
v_gene: TRBV6-5
CDR3nt: TGTGCCAGCAACCCCGGGGCAGACTATGGCTACACTTTC
CDR3aa: CASNPGADYGYTF

j_gene: TRBJ2-7
len: 13
abundance: -
d_gene: TRBD2
v_gene: TRBV20-1
CDR3nt: TGCAGTGCTACGACTAGCGGGGCCTACGAGCAGTACTTC
CDR3aa: CSATTSGAYEQYF

j_gene: TRBJ1-1
len: 14
abundance: -
d_gene: -
v_gene: TRBV11-2
CDR3nt: TGTGCCAGTAGATTGGCGCGGGGAAACACTGAAGCTTTCTTT
CDR3aa: CASRLARGNTEAFF

j_gene: TRBJ2-7
len: 14
abundance: -
d_gene: TRBD1
v_gene: TRBV4-1
CDR3nt: TGCACCAGCAGCCAAGACAGGGTTTGGTACGTGCAGTACTTC
CDR3aa: CTSSQDRVWYVQYF

j_gene: TRBJ1-2
len: 13
abundance: medium-sized
d_gene: -
v_gene: TRBV6-5
CDR3nt: TGTGCCAGCAGTTACGGCGCTGGGTATGGCTACACCTTC
CDR3aa: CASSYGAGYGYTF

j_gene: TRBJ2-5
len: 12
abundance: -
d_gene: -
v_gene: TRBV20-1
CDR3nt: TGCAGTGGTGGAGATCTCGGGGGGACACAGTACTTC
CDR3aa: CSGGDLGGTQYF

j_gene: TRBJ2-6
len: 16
abundance: -
d_gene: -
v_gene: TRBV4-3
CDR3nt: TGCGCCAGCAACCAAGAACAGGGTACTGGGGCCAACGTCCTCACTTTC
CDR3aa: CASNQEQGTGANVLTF

j_gene: TRBJ1-1
len: 14
abundance: -
d_gene: -
v_gene: TRBV18
CDR3nt: TGTGCCAGCTCACCGTGGGGAAGAGGGACTGAAGCTTTCTTT
CDR3aa: CASSPWGRGTEAFF

j_gene: TRBJ2-2
len: 14
abundance: -
d_gene: -
v_gene: TRBV20-1
CDR3nt: TGTAGTACTAGAGGGACACGAGACACCGGGGAGCTGTTTTTT
CDR3aa: CSTRGTRDTGELFF

j_gene: TRBJ2-1
len: 13
abundance: -
d_gene: -
v_gene: TRBV11-1
CDR3nt: TGTGCCAACAGCCGCGTAGAGGGGAGCGAGCAGTTCTTC
CDR3aa: CANSRVEGSEQFF

j_gene: TRBJ1-1
len: 13
abundance: many
d_gene: -
v_gene: TRBV10-1
CDR3nt: TGCGCCAGCACGGCCGAAATGGGAACTGAAGCTTTCTTT
CDR3aa: CASTAEMGTEAFF

j_gene: TRBJ2-3
len: 15
abundance: -
d_gene: TRBD2
v_gene: TRBV6-5
CDR3nt: TGTGTCAGCAGTGAACTAGCGGGAGCCAAAGATACGCTGTATTTT
CDR3aa: CVSSELAGAKDTLYF

j_gene: TRBJ1-4
len: 16
abundance: -
d_gene: -
v_gene: TRBV6-1
CDR3nt: TGTGCCAACAGTTCGGCGGGGGAGCAAGCTAATGAAAAACTGTTTTTT
CDR3aa: CANSSAGEQANEKLFF

j_gene: TRBJ2-5
len: 14
abundance: -
d_gene: TRBD2
v_gene: TRBV11-2
CDR3nt: TGTGTCAGCTGCAAGCGGGGGGTGCAAGAGACCCAGTACTTC
CDR3aa: CVSCKRGVQETQYF

j_gene: TRBJ2-7
len: 13
abundance: -
d_gene: -
v_gene: TRBV6-2/TRBV6-3
CDR3nt: TGTGTCAGCAGTTCCCGGGATGTCTACAAGCAGTACTTC
CDR3aa: CVSSSRDVYKQYF

j_gene: TRBJ1-1
len: 13
abundance: -
d_gene: -
v_gene: TRBV28
CDR3nt: TGTGACACCTATTCCCACAAGAACACTGAAGCTTTCTTT
CDR3aa: CDTYSHKNTEAFF

j_gene: TRBJ1-3
len: 15
abundance: few
d_gene: -
v_gene: TRBV5-4
CDR3nt: TGTGCCAGCAGCCCCGGGGCAGGGCTTGGAGACACCATATATTTT
CDR3aa: CASSPGAGLGDTIYF

j_gene: TRBJ2-7
len: 15
abundance: -
d_gene: TRBD1
v_gene: TRBV6-6
CDR3nt: TGTGCCAGCGGTCGCCAGACAGGGGGCGACTACGAGAAGTACTTC
CDR3aa: CASGRQTGGDYEKYF

j_gene: TRBJ2-2
len: 15
abundance: -
d_gene: TRBD1
v_gene: TRBV12-3/TRBV12-4
CDR3nt: TGTGCCAGCAGGTCTGGACAGGGGAGATCCGGGGAGTTGTCTTTT
CDR3aa: CASRSGQGRSGELSF

j_gene: TRBJ2-7
len: 14
abundance: once
d_gene: -
v_gene: TRBV11-2
CDR3nt: TGTGTCAGGAGCTTATCTACCGGGACATCCGAGCAGTACTTC
CDR3aa: CVRSLSTGTSEQYF

j_gene: TRBJ2-3
len: 15
abundance: -
d_gene: -
v_gene: TRBV4-1
CDR3nt: TGTGTCAGCAGCCAGGACGGGACTAGCACAGATACGCAGTATTTT
CDR3aa: CVSSQDGTSTDTQYF

j_gene: TRBJ2-7
len: 14
abundance: many
d_gene: TRBD1
v_gene: TRBV20-1
CDR3nt: TGCAGTGCTGGGGGACAGGGAGAAGCCTACGAGCAGTACTTC
CDR3aa: CSAGGQGEAYEQYF

j_gene: TRBJ2-1
len: 15
abundance: many
d_gene: -
v_gene: TRBV5-6
CDR3nt: TGTGCCAGCAGCTTGGAACGGGGTTCAAGGGATGAGCAGTTCTTC
CDR3aa: CASSLERGSRDEQFF

j_gene: TRBJ1-2
len: 12
abundance: once
d_gene: -
v_gene: TRBV29-1
CDR3nt: TGTAGCGGCGGACATGGAGACTATGCCTACACCTTC
CDR3aa: CSGGHGDYAYTF

j_gene: TRBJ2-3
len: 15
abundance: many
d_gene: TRBD2
v_gene: TRBV11-3
CDR3nt: TGTGCCAGCAGGAATAGCGGGGGGGGCACAGATACGCAGTATTTT
CDR3aa: CASRNSGGGTDTQYF

j_gene: TRBJ2-1
len: 16
abundance: many
d_gene: TRBD2
v_gene: TRBV11-2
CDR3nt: TGTGCCAGCAGCTTTGCCGGGACTAGGGGGTACAATGAGCAGTTCTTC
CDR3aa: CASSFAGTRGYNEQFF

j_gene: TRBJ1-1
len: 13
abundance: -
d_gene: TRBD1
v_gene: TRBV6-2/TRBV6-3
CDR3nt: TGTGCCAGCGTGGACAGGGGTAACACTGAAGCTCTCTTT
CDR3aa: CASVDRGNTEALF

j_gene: TRBJ2-3
len: 16
abundance: -
d_gene: TRBD2
v_gene: TRBV6-5
CDR3nt: TGTGCCAGCAGAACGCTGCGGACTAGTAGCTCAGATACGCAGTATTTT
CDR3aa: CASRTLRTSSSDTQYF

j_gene: TRBJ2-1
len: 13
abundance: -
d_gene: TRBD1
v_gene: TRBV12-3/TRBV12-4
CDR3nt: TGTGCCAGCAGACGAGGACAGGGGAACGAGCAGTTCTTC
CDR3aa: CASRRGQGNEQFF

j_gene: TRBJ2-1
len: 15
abundance: few
d_gene: TRBD2
v_gene: TRBV5-1
CDR3nt: TGCGCCAGCCGGGAGGTAGCGGGAGGTCTAGGTGAGCAGTTCTTC
CDR3aa: CASREVAGGLGEQFF

j_gene: TRBJ2-1
len: 16
abundance: -
d_gene: -
v_gene: TRBV11-1
CDR3nt: TGTGCCGGCAGCTCACCTGCCGGGAACTTAAACAATGAGCAGTTCTTC
CDR3aa: CAGSSPAGNLNNEQFF

j_gene: TRBJ2-7
len: 14
abundance: -
d_gene: -
v_gene: TRBV12-3/TRBV12-4
CDR3nt: TGTGCCAGCAGTCTAGTGCCAGAAGTCTACGAGCAGTACTTC
CDR3aa: CASSLVPEVYEQYF

j_gene: TRBJ2-3
len: 15
abundance: -
d_gene: -
v_gene: TRBV28
CDR3nt: TGTGCCAGCAGGGGGGCCTACATGGTAACAGATACGCAGTATTTT
CDR3aa: CASRGAYMVTDTQYF

j_gene: TRBJ2-1
len: 13
abundance: -
d_gene: -
v_gene: TRBV11-2
CDR3nt: TGTGCGAGCGGCATAGAGTTGGGAAATGAGCAGTTCTTC
CDR3aa: CASGIELGNEQFF

j_gene: TRBJ2-5
len: 14
abundance: -
d_gene: -
v_gene: TRBV6-5
CDR3nt: TGTGCCAGTAGTGACCAGGGAGAGGAAGAGACTCAGTACTTC
CDR3aa: CASSDQGEEETQYF

j_gene: TRBJ1-2
len: 16
abundance: -
d_gene: TRBD1
v_gene: TRBV15
CDR3nt: TGTGCCACCAGCAGAGATTTGGGACAGGGGCGCTATGGCTACGCCTTC
CDR3aa: CATSRDLGQGRYGYAF